The 25 T cell receptor beta chains given below trace back to one sample, sequenced in a study of Graves' ophthalmopathy and Graves' hyperthyroidism. Investigators amplified TCR beta CDR3 regions from RNA transcripts. HTBI primers primed a first-round RT-PCR, and a second-round multiplex PCR followed. One entry per CDR3 protein results from TCRdb running MiXCR on the multiplex PCR reads. Altogether 650,000 to 900,000 distinct CDR3 sequences are present, roughly 40% being singletons, with the ten largest covering approximately 43%. The sample comprised peripheral blood. These receptors all stem from an adult man with Graves' ophthalmopathy.

In this sample, this clonotype turned up many times. This chain connects TRBV9 to TRBJ2-7; D call uncertain. The V end lost 3 bases, the J end lost 3 bases, and 10 bases lay between the germline ends. Germline V gene lookup returns CDR1 SGDLS and CDR2 YYNGEE. The CDR3 runs to 13 residues. In DNA, the CDR3 is TGTGCCAGCAGCGCGTCCTCGGACTACGAGCAGTACTTC. This codes for CASSASSDYEQYF.

Concerning this clonotype itself: This may be a read error: a much more frequent sequence differs by one nucleotide. The chain carries TRBV11-2 and TRBJ1-2, with D maybe TRBD1 (5 bases). The CDR3 has 14 residues. CDR1 is SGHAT and CDR2 is FQNNGV in the germline V gene. The CDR3 DNA reads TGTGCCCGCAGCTCGACCGGGACTCGGAGGGGCTACACCTTC. Amino acid sequence: CARSSTGTRRGYTF. The full variable domain, its missing parts supplied by reference TRBV11-2 and TRBJ1-2, is EAGVAQSPRYKIIEKRQSVAFWCNPISGHATLYWYQQILGQGPKLLIQFQNNGVVDDSQLPKDRFSAERLKGVDSTLKIQPAKLEDSAVYLCARSSTGTRRGYTFGSGTRLTVV.

Comment on this clonotype: Given a much more abundant clone one base away, this may be a read error. The chain has TRBV29-1 and TRBJ2-5, with 8 bases fitting TRBD1. The germline V gene encodes CDR1 SQVTM and CDR2 ANQGSEA. With V trimmed by 6 bases and J by 4 bases, 10 bases remained unmatched. CDR3 length: 14 residues. The CDR3 DNA reads TGCAGCGTCCGCCAGACAGGGGACGGAGAGACCCAGTACTTC. Protein sequence: CSVRQTGDGETQYF.

This clonotype has a count of ten or more. This rearrangement joins TRBV15 to TRBJ2-5; D possibly corresponds to TRBD1 (6 bases). Germline V gives CDR1 LNHNV, CDR2 YYDKDF (reference sequence). Trimming shortened V by 3 bases and J by 5 bases, and 13 bases separated the two germline ends. This CDR3 spans 14 amino acids. CDR3 in DNA: TGTGCCACCAGCAGGGACAGTAAGTCGGAGACCCAGTACTTC. It yields the protein CATSRDSKSETQYF.

The chain links TRBV7-6 to TRBJ2-7; D may be TRBD2 (7 bases). The CDR3 length is 15 residues. Germline V gene data show CDR1 as SGHVS and CDR2 as FNYEAQ. V was cut by 2 bases and J by 2 bases, with 13 bases left in between. CDR3 DNA sequence: TGTGCCAGCAGCTTAAGTCCGCGGGGGCCCTACGAGCAGTACTTC. Translated: CASSLSPRGPYEQYF.

For this clonotype: A much larger clone lies a single base off, so this may be a read error. As the CDR3 is not closed by the conserved phenylalanine or tryptophan, this likely results from a read error. The chain uses TRBV12-3 or TRBV12-4 and TRBJ1-2; D unclear. CDR3 length: 12 amino acids. Trimming stripped 7 bases from V and 2 bases from J, with 8 bases between. The CDR3 DNA reads TGTGCCAGCACCCTTGACAACTATGGCTACACCCTC. As protein: CASTLDNYGYTL.

V and J are TRBV9 and TRBJ2-5, with TRBD2 as a possible D gene (6 bases). The DNA end is a closer match to TRBJ2-1, so the J assignment may be wrong. This CDR3 contains 13 residues. CDR1 and CDR2 from the germline V gene are SGDLS and YYNGEE. The chain's CDR3 is CASSTEGYNEQFF. CDR3 coding DNA: TGTGCCAGCAGCACGGAGGGATACAATGAGCAGTTCTTC.

This clonotype was seen a few times. The rearrangement links TRBV11-2 to TRBJ1-1, with 7 bases matching TRBD1. J lost 0 bases, V lost 4 bases, and 5 bases had no gene match. Germline V gene data show CDR1 as SGHAT and CDR2 as FQNNGV. The CDR3 runs 15 residues. Here the CDR3 DNA reads TGTGCCAGCAGCTCAAGGGACAGTATGAACACTGAAGCTTTCTTT. Translated, it gives CASSSRDSMNTEAFF.

The rearrangement uses TRBV2 and TRBJ2-5; weak D call: TRBD2 (6 bases). V lost 5 bases and J 4 bases, leaving 11 bases between the germline ends. Per the germline V gene, CDR1 is SNHLY and CDR2 is FYNNEI. This CDR3 is built from 13 residues. The DNA for the CDR3 is TGTGCCAGCAGTTACCGGGAGTTAGAGACCCAGTACTTC. This translates into CASSYRELETQYF.

The rearrangement uses TRBV6-5 and TRBJ2-5; 7 bases agree with TRBD2. V lost 5 bases and J lost 5; bases outside the gene matches: 5. Germline loops: CDR1 MNHEY, CDR2 SVGAGI. This CDR3 has 13 residues. DNA for the CDR3: TGTGCCAGCAGTGCGACTAGCCGGGAGACCCAGTACTTC. Its translation is CASSATSRETQYF.

Of note for this clonotype: An end of the junction differs from the germline gene, which may be a read error. This chain connects TRBV7-9 to TRBJ2-7, with TRBD2 as a possible D gene (5 bases). The CDR3 length is 12 residues. From germline, CDR1 is SEHNR and CDR2 FQNEAQ (reference sequence). CDR3: CASSFSFGELYF. The CDR3 coding sequence is TGTGCCAGCAGCTTTTCGTTCGGGGAGCTGTACTTC. Full variable domain (missing parts from reference TRBV7-9 and TRBJ2-7): DTGVSQNPRHKITKRGQNVTFRCDPISEHNRLYWYRQTLGQGPEFLTYFQNEAQLEKSRLLSDRFSAERPKGSFSTLEIQRTEQGDSAMYLCASSFSFGELYFGPGTRLTVT.

The chain uses TRBV7-9 and TRBJ2-7; D remains unclear. V dropped 5 bases and J dropped 2 bases, with 10 bases sitting between them. Per germline, CDR1 SEHNR and CDR2 FQNEAQ (reference sequence). The CDR3 contains 13 residues. CDR3 protein: CASSLLDPYEQYF. CDR3 nucleotides: TGTGCCAGCAGCCTGCTGGATCCCTACGAGCAGTACTTC. Supplemented by reference TRBV7-9 and TRBJ2-7, the full variable domain reads DTGVSQNPRHKITKRGQNVTFRCDPISEHNRLYWYRQTLGQGPEFLTYFQNEAQLEKSRLLSDRFSAERPKGSFSTLEIQRTEQGDSAMYLCASSLLDPYEQYFGPGTRLTVT.

This clonotype was observed many times. This sequence joins TRBV2 and TRBJ1-4; possibly TRBD1 for D (5 bases). This CDR3 region has 14 residues. In germline, CDR1 is SNHLY, CDR2 FYNNEI. V was cut by 7 bases and J by 8 bases, with 17 bases left in between. Here the CDR3 reads CASILTGVTEKLFF. DNA of the CDR3: TGTGCCAGCATTCTGACGGGGGTTACGGAAAAACTGTTTTTT. Full variable domain (missing parts from reference TRBV2 and TRBJ1-4): EPEVTQTPSHQVTQMGQEVILRCVPISNHLYFYWYRQILGQKVEFLVSFYNNEISEKSEIFDDQFSVERPDGSNFTLKIRSTKLEDSAMYFCASILTGVTEKLFFGSGTQLSVL.

Comment on this clonotype: A much larger clone is a single base away; this may be a read error. The chain carries TRBV2 and TRBJ1-5; D is perhaps TRBD1 (5 bases). V was shortened by 4 bases and J by 6 bases, with 19 bases between the two germline ends. The CDR3 length is 16 residues. CDR1 is SNHLY, CDR2 FYNNEI, per germline. In DNA, the CDR3 is TGTGCCAGCAGTGGAAGGGGACGCAATCTTCTTCAGCCCCAGCATTTT. Protein sequence: CASSGRGRNLLQPQHF.

This clonotype has a count of ten or more. The chain employs TRBV7-2 and TRBJ1-2, with D possibly matching TRBD1 (6 bases). The germline gives CDR1 SGHTA, CDR2 FQGNSA. The CDR3 extends over 14 amino acids. V lost 2 bases, J lost 8 bases, and 15 bases lay in between. For the CDR3, the DNA is TGTGCCAGCAGCTTAAACAGGGCGACTCGCGGCTACACCTTC. Encoded protein: CASSLNRATRGYTF.

V is TRBV7-3 and J is TRBJ1-1; D is perhaps TRBD1 (5 bases). Trimming took 2 bases from V and 3 from J, leaving 16 bases between them. Germline V gene data show CDR1 as SGHTA and CDR2 as FQGTGA. The CDR3 has 16 amino acids. As DNA, the CDR3 is TGTGCCAGCAGCTTAGGGGGGTCCGGGGGGGACACTGAAGCTTTCTTT. Its translation: CASSLGGSGGDTEAFF. The whole variable domain, filled in from reference TRBV7-3 and TRBJ1-1, reads GAGVSQTPSNKVTEKGKYVELRCDPISGHTALYWYRQSLGQGPEFLIYFQGTGAADDSGLPNDRFFAVRPEGSVSTLKIQRTERGDSAVYLCASSLGGSGGDTEAFFGQGTRLTVV.

This clonotype has at least ten counts. The V and J genes are TRBV15 and TRBJ1-2; TRBD1 agrees at 10 bases. V dropped 1 base and J dropped 12; count of bases not matched to a gene: 8. This CDR3 contains 14 residues. Germline CDR1 LNHNV, CDR2 YYDKDF (reference sequence). The CDR3 sequence is CATSRGGQGLVDTF. The CDR3 bases are TGTGCCACCAGCAGAGGGGGACAGGGGCTTGTCGACACCTTC.

This clonotype has a single count. The chain is built from TRBV20-1 and TRBJ1-6, with a possible D match to TRBD1 (6 bases). The germline gives CDR1 DFQATT, CDR2 SNEGSKA (reference sequence). The V end lost 2 bases, the J end lost 13 bases, and 21 bases lay between the germline ends. CDR3 length: 15 amino acids. CDR3 residues: CSARLADRSNQPLHF. The CDR3 nucleotides read TGCAGTGCTAGACTCGCGGACAGAAGCAATCAGCCCCTCCACTTT.

This chain links TRBV9 with TRBJ2-5; TRBD2 matches 7 bases. The CDR3 extends over 15 amino acids. V lost 0 bases and J lost 4; bases outside the gene matches: 6. CDR1 and CDR2 from the germline V gene are SGDLS and YYNGEE. CDR3 nucleotide sequence: TGTGCCAGCAGCGTAGTGGGAGGGCCGTCAGAGACCCAGTACTTC. Residues: CASSVVGGPSETQYF.

The chain combines TRBV10-3 with TRBJ2-5; D tentatively fits TRBD1 or TRBD2 (5 bases each). Trimming took 5 bases from V and 0 from J, leaving 16 bases between them. CDR1 is ENHRY, CDR2 SYGVKD, per germline. This CDR3 is built from 16 residues. The CDR3 loop reads CAISTGPGLNQETQYF. CDR3 coding DNA: TGTGCCATCAGTACAGGTCCGGGGTTAAACCAAGAGACCCAGTACTTC.

This clonotype has at least ten counts. This sequence joins TRBV7-9 and TRBJ2-7; 9 bases line up with TRBD1. The V segment lost 6 bases and the J segment 1 base; nucleotides outside the gene matches: 1. Germline loops: CDR1 SEHNR, CDR2 FQNEAQ (reference sequence). The CDR3 spans 13 residues. For the CDR3, the DNA is TGTGCCAGCAGGGGACAGGGTTCCTACGAGCAGTACTTC. Amino acids: CASRGQGSYEQYF.

CDR3 residues: CASGTKATEAFF. The CDR3 nucleotides are TGTGCCAGCGGGACAAAGGCCACTGAAGCTTTCTTT. V gene TRBV10-3 combines with J gene TRBJ1-1, with D possibly matching TRBD1 (6 bases). The CDR3 runs to 12 residues. The V and J ends lost 10 bases and 4 bases respectively, with 13 bases between them. Looked up from germline, CDR1 is ENHRY and CDR2 is SYGVKD.

This clonotype has ten or more counts. V gene TRBV11-2 combines with J gene TRBJ2-7, with TRBD2 matching 10 bases. The length of the CDR3 is 17 residues. The germline gives CDR1 SGHAT, CDR2 FQNNGV. V shed 5 bases and J 1 base; nucleotides not matched to a gene: 11. This CDR3 is CASSPSGRGAYSYEQYF. CDR3 sequence (DNA): TGTGCCAGCAGCCCTAGCGGGAGAGGGGCCTATTCCTACGAGCAGTACTTC.

The chain has TRBV15 and TRBJ1-2; 7 nucleotides align to TRBD1. Germline values: CDR1 LNHNV, CDR2 YYDKDF (reference sequence). V was pared by 11 bases and J by 0 bases, with 9 bases of the junction left unmatched. This CDR3 comprises 14 residues. In DNA, the CDR3 is TGTGCCGGCCGATGGACAGGCTCTAACTATGGCTACACCTTC. It specifies CAGRWTGSNYGYTF.

Worth noting for this clonotype: Being one base from a much bigger clone, this may be a read error. The conserved phenylalanine or tryptophan is not found at the CDR3 terminus, so this likely reflects a read error. The CDR3 here is CASSQERTEETQYV. Written as DNA, the CDR3 is TGCGCCAGCAGCCAAGAGAGAACCGAAGAGACCCAGTACGTC. The chain employs TRBV7-9 and TRBJ2-5, with D uncertain. Germline V lookup: CDR1 SEHNR, CDR2 FQNEAQ (reference sequence). The CDR3 spans 14 residues.